These 30 T cell receptor beta chains came from one sample sequenced in a study of blood T cell repertoires in COVID-19. Here immunoSEQ multiplex PCR was the method, and the copy in TCRdb shows in-frame clones only, minus some. The sample gives about 250,000 clones, about nine tenths of which show up once; less than 2.5% is in the top ten. The sample comprised PBMCs or T cells enriched from blood (not recorded which). These receptors originate from a woman under 30 who had recovered from COVID-19.

The rearrangement joins TRBV28 to TRBJ1-6; tentatively, D is TRBD1 (6 bases). Germline assignment: CDR1 MDHEN and CDR2 SYDVKM. The CDR3 spans 15 residues. V was trimmed by 5 bases and J by 5 bases, leaving 13 bases between them. The CDR3 reads CASSIRTANNSPLHF. The CDR3 DNA sequence: TGTGCCAGCAGTATCCGGACAGCCAATAATTCACCCCTCCACTTT.

V is TRBV14 and J is TRBJ2-2; the match to TRBD2 covers 10 bases. With 2 bases clipped from V and 7 bases from J, the junction kept 13 bases outside the gene matches. The CDR3 sequence is 18 residues long. Per germline, CDR1 SGHDN and CDR2 FVKESK. CDR3 region: CASSQPSGRRVEHGELFF. The CDR3 bases are TGTGCCAGCAGCCAACCTAGCGGGAGACGTGTTGAGCACGGGGAGCTGTTTTTT.

The J gene is TRBJ2-5, the V gene TRBV10-3; tentative D call: TRBD1 (5 bases). The CDR3 consists of 12 residues. Germline V gene lookup returns CDR1 ENHRY and CDR2 SYGVKD. The V gene lost 11 bases and the J gene lost 1 base, with 11 bases spanning the gap. CDR3 loop: CAVEDSQETQYF. The CDR3 DNA follows: TGTGCCGTAGAAGACAGCCAAGAGACCCAGTACTTC.

The gene calls are TRBV19 and TRBJ1-5; TRBD1 matches 7 bases. The CDR3 consists of 13 residues. V was clipped by 10 bases and J by 2 bases; unmatched bases: 5. Germline-derived CDR1 and CDR2 are LNHDA and SQIVND (reference sequence). CDR3 nucleotide sequence: TGTGCCACCCGGGACAGTGGCAATCAGCCCCAGCATTTT. Protein product: CATRDSGNQPQHF.

The CDR3, as DNA: TGCAGCGGCCTAGCGGGAGGTACAAATGAGCAGTTCTTC. This gives the protein CSGLAGGTNEQFF. V and J are TRBV29-1 and TRBJ2-1; 11 bases agree with TRBD2. V lost 7 bases to trimming and J lost 7 bases; unmatched junction nucleotides: 6. Germline CDR1 and CDR2: SQVTM and ANQGSEA. CDR3 length: 13 amino acids.

This clone has a single count. This chain joins TRBV6-5 and TRBJ1-2; 8 nucleotides line up with TRBD1. This CDR3 is built from 13 residues. Germline loops: CDR1 MNHEY, CDR2 SVGAGI. V lost 8 bases, J lost 5 bases, and 7 bases stayed unmatched. The CDR3 region is CASRTGPEYGYTF. In DNA form, the CDR3 reads TGTGCCAGCCGGACAGGGCCCGAATATGGCTACACCTTC.

This clone was recorded only once. The V gene is TRBV4-1, the J gene TRBJ1-2; D not resolved. Trimming took off 4 bases at V and 8 bases at J, with 17 bases between the two ends. The CDR3 is 14 amino acids. Germline CDR1 reads MGHRA; CDR2 reads YSYEKL. The CDR3 is CASSPGPGRGGYTF. The CDR3 bases are TGCGCCAGCAGCCCAGGTCCGGGAAGAGGGGGCTACACCTTC.

The chain carries TRBV18 and TRBJ2-6; 9 positions agree with TRBD1. The trim removed 6 bases at V and 0 bases at J, leaving 9 bases unmatched. Germline V CDR1 and CDR2: KGHSH, LQKENI. This CDR3 region has 18 residues. Here the CDR3 reads CASSPDRGRLSGANVLTF. For the CDR3, the DNA is TGTGCCAGCTCTCCGGACAGGGGCCGACTCTCTGGGGCCAACGTCCTGACTTTC.

The chain uses TRBV11-3 and TRBJ1-2; D possibly corresponds to TRBD1 (5 bases). The CDR3 loop spans 14 amino acids. Per germline, CDR1 SGHNT and CDR2 YENEEA. Trimming left V 1 base short and J 4 bases short, with 10 bases between. CDR3 residues: CASSLGRQTYGYTF. The CDR3 DNA follows: TGTGCCAGCAGCTTAGGTCGACAGACCTATGGCTACACCTTC.

This clone was seen just once. The chain joins TRBV25-1 to TRBJ2-3, with D possibly being TRBD2 (5 bases). Trimming pared 5 bases from V and 2 bases from J, leaving 20 bases between. Germline V gives CDR1 MGHDK, CDR2 SYGVNS. This CDR3 region has 17 residues. The CDR3 sequence is CASSTEGVSGNTDTQYF. CDR3 DNA: TGTGCCAGCAGTACCGAGGGAGTAAGTGGGAACACAGATACGCAGTATTTT.

DNA of the CDR3: TGTGCCAGCGGGAGGGTCGCCGGGGAGCTGTTTTTT. Encoded protein: CASGRVAGELFF. The genes are TRBV28 and TRBJ2-2; 7 bases agree with TRBD2. The germline CDR1 and CDR2 sequences are MDHEN and SYDVKM. CDR3 length: 12 amino acids. V was pared by 8 bases and J by 6 bases, with 3 bases of the junction left unmatched. The complete variable domain, with remaining parts taken from reference TRBV28 and TRBJ2-2, reads DVKVTQSSRYLVKRTGEKVFLECVQDMDHENMFWYRQDPGLGLRLIYFSYDVKMKEKGDIPEGYSVSREKKERFSLILESASTNQTSMYLCASGRVAGELFFGEGSRLTVL.

The J gene is TRBJ1-3, the V gene TRBV6-5; D remains unclear. The CDR3 totals 16 residues. Germline V gene data show CDR1 as MNHEY and CDR2 as SVGAGI. The V end lost 0 bases, the J end lost 2 bases, and 11 bases lay between the germline ends. As DNA, the CDR3 is TGTGCCAGCAGTTACTCGATGGCCGGGGCTGGAAACACCATATATTTT. Encoded protein: CASSYSMAGAGNTIYF.

The chain recombines TRBV7-3 with TRBJ1-2; 8 nucleotides line up with TRBD1. CDR3 size: 16 residues. V shed 5 bases and J 8 bases; nucleotides not matched to a gene: 16. CDR1 is SGHTA, CDR2 FQGTGA, per germline. Here the CDR3 DNA reads TGTGCCAGCAGCCGGGCCCCCGGACAGGGTAATCAGGGCTACACCTTC. Translation gives CASSRAPGQGNQGYTF.

The gene calls are TRBV7-9 and TRBJ2-1, with 7 bases aligning to TRBD2. CDR3 length equals 15 residues. Germline CDR1 is SEHNR and CDR2 is FQNEAQ (reference sequence). V was pared by 6 bases and J by 6 bases, with 11 bases of the junction left unmatched. For the CDR3, the DNA is TGTGCCAGCAGTCCCAGCGGGGTATGGGCCAATGAGCAGTTCTTC. Protein product: CASSPSGVWANEQFF. Full variable domain (outside the CDR3, taken from reference TRBV7-9 and TRBJ2-1): DTGVSQNPRHKITKRGQNVTFRCDPISEHNRLYWYRQTLGQGPEFLTYFQNEAQLEKSRLLSDRFSAERPKGSFSTLEIQRTEQGDSAMYLCASSPSGVWANEQFFGPGTRLTVL.

The J gene is TRBJ2-4, the V gene TRBV5-1, with D tentatively TRBD1 (5 bases). The CDR3 is 16 residues long. Trimming took off 0 bases at V and 3 bases at J, with 13 bases between the two ends. From germline, CDR1 is SGHRS and CDR2 YFSETQ. CDR3 region: CASSLASGYSKNIQYF. The CDR3 DNA sequence: TGCGCCAGCAGCTTGGCCTCAGGGTATAGCAAAAACATTCAGTACTTC.

The genes are TRBV13 and TRBJ2-1, with 7 bases lining up with TRBD2. The CDR3 is 13 residues long. Germline V gene sequence: CDR1 PRHDT, CDR2 FYEKMQ (reference sequence). J was trimmed by 3 bases and V by 5 bases; bases with no gene match: 1. Here the CDR3 DNA reads TGTGCCAGCAGCGGACTAGACTACAATGAGCAGTTCTTC. It is translated as CASSGLDYNEQFF.

The chain couples TRBV4-2 to TRBJ1-1, with no clear D. The CDR3 runs 13 residues. V was shortened by 0 bases and J by 4 bases, with 6 bases between the two germline ends. CDR1 LGHNA and CDR2 YNFKEQ come from the germline V gene. The CDR3 here is CASSQERVTEAFF. For the CDR3, the DNA is TGTGCCAGCAGCCAAGAGAGAGTCACTGAAGCTTTCTTT.

V usage is TRBV15 and J usage is TRBJ1-2; D ambiguous. The length of the CDR3 is 16 residues. V lost 3 bases and J 6 bases, leaving 20 bases between the germline ends. Germline CDR1 LNHNV, CDR2 YYDKDF (reference sequence). CDR3 amino acids: CATSRELTGGWNGYTF. DNA for the CDR3: TGTGCCACCAGCAGGGAACTGACGGGAGGATGGAATGGCTACACCTTC.

On this clone: One end of the junction fails to match germline, which may point to a read error. The chain combines TRBV2 with TRBJ1-1; TRBD1 might be the D (5 bases). This CDR3 contains 14 residues. From germline, CDR1 is SNHLY and CDR2 FYNNEI. The CDR3 DNA follows: TGTGCCAGCAGGGAAGGGGAGGGAAACACTGAAGCTTTCTTT. Its translation: CASREGEGNTEAFF.

The chain is built from TRBV3-1 (or the pseudogene TRBV3-2) and TRBJ1-5, with a tentative D call TRBD1 (5 bases). Germline V gene sequence: CDR1 LGHDT, CDR2 YNNKEL (reference sequence). Deletions cut 0 bases from V and 6 bases from J, with 6 bases between. CDR3 length: 13 amino acids. The CDR3 is CASSQDRVQPQHF. CDR3 nucleotide sequence: TGTGCCAGCAGCCAAGACAGGGTTCAGCCCCAGCATTTT.

The genes are TRBV27 and TRBJ1-1, with D unclear. Looked up from germline, CDR1 is MNHEY and CDR2 is SMNVEV (reference sequence). CDR3 length: 15 amino acids. With 3 bases removed from V and 3 bases from J, the gap between germline ends came to 14 bases. Here the CDR3 DNA reads TGTGCCAGCAGTTTGGTCCGGCTTCGGGACACTGAAGCTTTCTTT. As protein: CASSLVRLRDTEAFF.

The gene calls are TRBV5-6 and TRBJ1-2; 9 positions match TRBD1. This CDR3 has 16 residues. The J segment lost 0 bases and the V segment lost 4 bases, leaving 7 bases of the junction unmatched. Germline values: CDR1 SGHDT, CDR2 YYEEEE. The DNA for the CDR3 is TGTGCCAGCAGCCATACCGGGACAGGGCCTAACTATGGCTACACCTTC. Its translation: CASSHTGTGPNYGYTF.

The rearrangement uses TRBV3-1 (or the pseudogene TRBV3-2) and TRBJ2-3; the D gene is possibly TRBD2 (5 bases). The CDR3 spans 14 residues. Trimming took 4 bases from V and 3 from J, leaving 11 bases between them. From germline, CDR1 is LGHDT and CDR2 YNNKEL (reference sequence). CDR3 nucleotide sequence: TGTGCCAGCAGCCCCACTAGAGAAACAGATACGCAGTATTTT. It codes for CASSPTRETDTQYF.

This chain joins TRBV7-2 and TRBJ2-3; 11 positions match TRBD2. CDR1 and CDR2 (germline): SGHTA, FQGNSA. Unmatched junction bases numbered 17, after V lost 0 bases and J lost 3 bases. The CDR3 runs to 21 residues. In DNA, the CDR3 is TGTGCCAGCAGCTTAGCAGTACGGAGTAGCGGGGGGGCCCGGTCGACAGATACGCAGTATTTT. This codes for CASSLAVRSSGGARSTDTQYF.

The chain recombines TRBV5-1 with TRBJ2-5; TRBD1 agrees at 9 bases. This CDR3 has 14 residues. The germline V gene has CDR1 SGHRS and CDR2 YFSETQ. Germline trimming cut 2 bases from V and 5 bases from J; bases unmatched to any gene: 4. The chain's CDR3 is CASSFGQGRETQYF. CDR3 nucleotide sequence: TGCGCCAGCAGCTTTGGACAGGGGAGGGAGACCCAGTACTTC.

The chain links TRBV20-1 to TRBJ2-1; D not certain. Per germline, CDR1 DFQATT and CDR2 SNEGSKA (reference sequence). The CDR3 has 10 amino acids. V was shortened by 7 bases and J by 9 bases, with 10 bases between the two germline ends. The CDR3 coding sequence is TGCAGTGGATTCTCGGGTGAGCAGTTCTTC. Encoded protein: CSGFSGEQFF.

The V gene is TRBV9, the J gene TRBJ1-1; 7 bases agree with TRBD1. With V trimmed by 2 bases and J by 5 bases, 3 bases remained unmatched. Per germline, CDR1 SGDLS and CDR2 YYNGEE. CDR3 size: 13 residues. The CDR3 loop reads CASSVTGMTEAFF. The CDR3 DNA reads as TGTGCCAGCAGCGTGACAGGGATGACTGAAGCTTTCTTT. The complete variable domain, with remaining parts taken from reference TRBV9 and TRBJ1-1, reads DSGVTQTPKHLITATGQRVTLRCSPRSGDLSVYWYQQSLDQGLQFLIQYYNGEERAKGNILERFSAQQFPDLHSELNLSSLELGDSALYFCASSVTGMTEAFFGQGTRLTVV.

This chain joins TRBV7-9 and TRBJ1-4; D call uncertain. Germline loops: CDR1 SEHNR, CDR2 FQNEAQ (reference sequence). V gave up 5 bases and J gave up 6 bases, with 13 bases separating them. This CDR3 comprises 14 residues. The CDR3 here is CASSATGSHEKLFF. The CDR3 DNA reads as TGTGCCAGCAGCGCCACCGGGTCCCATGAAAAACTGTTTTTT. Based on the CDR3 plus reference TRBV7-9 and TRBJ1-4, the full variable domain is DTGVSQNPRHKITKRGQNVTFRCDPISEHNRLYWYRQTLGQGPEFLTYFQNEAQLEKSRLLSDRFSAERPKGSFSTLEIQRTEQGDSAMYLCASSATGSHEKLFFGSGTQLSVL.

This chain uses TRBV7-9 with TRBJ1-5; D is perhaps TRBD1 (5 bases). Trimming left V 4 bases short and J 5 bases short, with 12 bases between. CDR1 is SEHNR and CDR2 is FQNEAQ in the germline V gene (reference sequence). The CDR3 is made up of 14 amino acids. As DNA, the CDR3 is TGTGCCAGCAGCTCGGGGGTTAGGGATCAGCCCCAGCATTTT. This encodes CASSSGVRDQPQHF.

This clone was observed a single time. The V call is TRBV7-6, the J call TRBJ1-3; D remains unclear. Per germline, CDR1 SGHVS and CDR2 FNYEAQ. V was shortened by 1 base and J by 0 bases, with 7 bases between the two germline ends. The CDR3 contains 15 residues. Here the CDR3 reads CASSLGVLSGNTIYF. The CDR3 DNA reads TGTGCCAGCAGCTTAGGCGTGCTCTCTGGAAACACCATATATTTT.